These 22 T cell receptor beta chains were all obtained from the same sample, sequenced in a study of blood T cells in healthy people across ages. Primed by a sample-barcoded 5' primer and a J-beta primer mix, a second PCR proceeded for about 6 to 11 cycles. In TCRdb, the 5' RACE reads were re-called with MiXCR into one record per CDR3 protein. Of about 770,000 distinct CDR3 sequences in the sample, around two fifths were seen once. The sample taken for sequencing was blood. The receptors derive from a man in his sixties in good health.

This clonotype was seen only a few times. The gene calls are TRBV24-1 and TRBJ2-1; D is possibly TRBD1 (6 bases). The CDR3 consists of 14 residues. CDR1 and CDR2 from the germline V gene are KGHDR and SFDVKD. Deletions cut 3 bases from V and 8 bases from J, with 13 bases between. Here the CDR3 DNA reads TGTGCCACCAGTGATCACACAGGGAGCCATGAGCAGTTCTTC. It specifies CATSDHTGSHEQFF.

This clonotype came up a few times. This rearrangement joins TRBV15 to TRBJ1-4; D unresolved. The CDR3 is made up of 15 amino acids. The germline V gene has CDR1 LNHNV and CDR2 YYDKDF (reference sequence). Trimming took 0 bases from V and 8 from J, leaving 13 bases between them. The CDR3 sequence: CATSRDAAFGEKLFF. CDR3 bases: TGTGCCACCAGCAGAGACGCGGCTTTCGGGGAAAAACTGTTTTTT.

The V and J genes are TRBV29-1 and TRBJ2-2; D may be TRBD1 or TRBD2 (5 bases each). Germline CDR1 reads SQVTM; CDR2 reads ANQGSEA. The CDR3 has 16 amino acids. Trimming stripped 4 bases from V and 0 bases from J, with 15 bases between. CDR3 amino acids: CSVGGLRGANTGELFF. CDR3 nucleotides: TGCAGCGTTGGGGGGTTGAGAGGGGCGAACACCGGGGAGCTGTTTTTT.

This clonotype was seen a handful of times. The genes are TRBV6-6 and TRBJ1-6; tentative D call: TRBD1 (6 bases). V was shortened by 4 bases and J by 5 bases, with 9 bases between the two germline ends. Per germline, CDR1 MNHNY and CDR2 SVGAGI (reference sequence). The CDR3 contains 14 residues. CDR3 in DNA: TGTGCCAGCAGTTTCGACAGGAATAATTCACCCCTCCACTTT. Translation: CASSFDRNNSPLHF.

The chain joins TRBV11-2 to TRBJ2-7; D possibly corresponds to TRBD2 (5 bases). CDR3 length equals 12 residues. In germline, CDR1 is SGHAT, CDR2 FQNNGV. V was clipped by 1 base and J by 6 bases, with 7 bases between them. The CDR3: CASSLVALEQYF. DNA of the CDR3: TGTGCCAGCAGCTTAGTAGCGCTCGAGCAGTACTTC.

CDR3 sequence reads: CASSLFPAGGYNEQFF. In nucleotides, the CDR3 is TGTGCCAGCAGTTTATTCCCAGCGGGGGGTTACAATGAGCAGTTCTTC. The chain is built from TRBV27 and TRBJ2-1; the match to TRBD2 covers 9 bases. This CDR3 is 16 amino acids long. Germline V gives CDR1 MNHEY, CDR2 SMNVEV (reference sequence). The trim removed 1 base at V and 4 bases at J, leaving 5 bases unmatched.

This chain joins TRBV6-1 and TRBJ2-1; 10 positions agree with TRBD2. After removal of 6 bases from V and 11 bases from J, the junction contained 13 bases not matched to a gene. Germline lookup yields CDR1 MNHNS and CDR2 SASEGT. The CDR3 spans 15 residues. This chain's CDR3 is CASRLAGDPPVKQFF. In DNA, the CDR3 is TGTGCCAGCAGGCTAGCGGGGGATCCTCCAGTGAAGCAGTTCTTC.

In its sample, this clonotype was seen many times. In nucleotides, the CDR3 is TGTGCCAGCAGTTACTCTAGCGGGGGGGCCAATGAGCAGTTCTTC. It yields the protein CASSYSSGGANEQFF. The chain carries TRBV6-2 or TRBV6-3 and TRBJ2-1, with TRBD2 identical over 11 bases. This CDR3 has 15 amino acids. From germline, CDR1 is MNHEY and CDR2 SVGEGT. The trim removed 0 bases at V and 6 bases at J, leaving 1 base unmatched.

The chain recombines TRBV29-1 with TRBJ2-3; D not resolved. CDR3 length: 13 residues. Trimming took 4 bases from V and 2 from J, leaving 10 bases between them. CDR1 SQVTM and CDR2 ANQGSEA come from the germline V gene. The CDR3 sequence is CSVAARPTDTQYF. CDR3 bases: TGCAGCGTTGCGGCAAGGCCCACAGATACGCAGTATTTT.

In its sample, this clonotype was seen many times. The chain uses TRBV20-1 and TRBJ2-5; 9 nucleotides align to TRBD2. Germline lookup yields CDR1 DFQATT and CDR2 SNEGSKA (reference sequence). J was trimmed by 5 bases and V by 3 bases; bases with no gene match: 4. The CDR3 covers 13 residues. In nucleotides, the CDR3 is TGCAGTGCTAGTCCTCTAGCGGGGGAGACCCAGTACTTC. Translated, it gives CSASPLAGETQYF.

This clonotype turned up a few times. The chain carries TRBV12-3 or TRBV12-4 and TRBJ2-7, with 8 positions matching TRBD2. The ends lost 7 bases at V and 2 bases at J; junction bases unmatched: 4. CDR3 length equals 13 residues. CDR3 sequence: CASKAGGPYEQYF. Written as DNA, the CDR3 is TGTGCCAGCAAGGCGGGGGGCCCCTACGAGCAGTACTTC.

In its sample, this clonotype was seen a few times. This sequence joins TRBV12-3 or TRBV12-4 and TRBJ1-1, with TRBD1 matching 7 bases. V shed 5 bases, J shed 8 bases, and the junction held 5 bases outside the gene matches. This CDR3 region has 12 residues. CDR3: CASSHTGAEAFF. The DNA for the CDR3 is TGTGCCAGCAGTCATACAGGGGCCGAAGCTTTCTTT.

This clonotype was found once. The chain carries TRBV7-2 and TRBJ2-3; D unresolved. Germline-derived CDR1 and CDR2 are SGHTA and FQGNSA. Trimming shortened V by 6 bases and J by 5 bases, and 15 bases separated the two germline ends. This CDR3 contains 14 residues. In DNA form, the CDR3 reads TGTGCCAGCAGAAAGGCCCCCGGATTAGATACGCAGTATTTT. This encodes CASRKAPGLDTQYF.

Details on this clonotype: A much larger clone differs by one base, so this may be a read error. In this CDR3 the conserved last residue, phenylalanine or tryptophan, is missing, so a read error is likely. The genes are TRBV10-3 and TRBJ1-2, with D hard to call. Between the trimmed V and J ends, which lost 3 bases and 1 base, there was a span of 9 bases. Germline CDR1 and CDR2: ENHRY and SYGVKD. This CDR3 spans 14 amino acids. The CDR3 loop is CAISDTDLNYGYTS. As DNA, the CDR3 is TGTGCCATCAGTGACACAGATCTTAACTATGGCTACACCTCC.

The genes are TRBV27 and TRBJ2-1, with D perhaps given as TRBD1 or TRBD2 (5 bases each). Germline V gene data show CDR1 as MNHEY and CDR2 as SMNVEV (reference sequence). The V end was cut by 3 bases, the J end by 6 bases, with 9 bases between. The CDR3 loop spans 13 amino acids. DNA for the CDR3: TGTGCCAGCAGTTTCCGGGACCCCAATGAGCAGTTCTTC. It encodes CASSFRDPNEQFF.

The chain couples TRBV11-3 to TRBJ2-7; D is possibly TRBD1 (6 bases). V was pared by 4 bases and J by 2 bases, with 15 bases between. This CDR3 has 15 residues. Looked up from germline, CDR1 is SGHNT and CDR2 is YENEEA. The CDR3 sequence is CASSYGAGAAYEQYF. CDR3 coding DNA: TGTGCCAGCAGCTATGGGGCAGGGGCAGCCTACGAGCAGTACTTC.

V and J are TRBV7-2 and TRBJ1-5; D might be TRBD1 (6 bases). V was cut by 1 base and J by 7 bases, with 14 bases left in between. The CDR3 runs to 15 residues. Germline V lookup: CDR1 SGHTA, CDR2 FQGNSA. The CDR3 loop is CASSLVQGIGQPQHF. Here the CDR3 DNA reads TGTGCCAGCAGCTTAGTCCAGGGGATAGGACAGCCCCAGCATTTT.

This clonotype was detected a few times. The chain uses TRBV7-2 and TRBJ2-7; D uncertain. The V and J ends lost 2 bases and 3 bases respectively, with 11 bases between them. This CDR3 comprises 14 residues. In germline, CDR1 is SGHTA, CDR2 FQGNSA. DNA of the CDR3: TGTGCCAGCAGCTTAAGGCAGGTAAACTACGAGCAGTACTTC. It encodes CASSLRQVNYEQYF.

V gene TRBV6-6 combines with J gene TRBJ1-4; D possibly corresponds to TRBD1 (5 bases). The V end lost 5 bases, the J end lost 2 bases, and 9 bases lay between the germline ends. The CDR3 contains 14 residues. Germline loops: CDR1 MNHNY, CDR2 SVGAGI (reference sequence). The CDR3 loop reads CASSRQHTNEKLFF. The CDR3 DNA reads as TGTGCCAGCAGTCGACAGCACACTAATGAAAAACTGTTTTTT.

J is TRBJ2-5 and V is TRBV7-2; 9 bases agree with TRBD1. With the DNA end fitting TRBJ2-7 better, the J assignment may be wrong. Per the germline V gene, CDR1 is SGHTA and CDR2 is FQGNSA. This CDR3 region has 15 residues. Here the CDR3 DNA reads TGTGCCAGCAGCCCTAAGGGGACAGGGACCTACGAGCAGTACTTC. Protein sequence: CASSPKGTGTYEQYF.

The chain uses TRBV20-1 and TRBJ2-2; D tentatively fits TRBD1 or TRBD2 (6 bases each). The CDR3 has 15 amino acids. V was clipped by 3 bases and J by 4 bases, with 15 bases between them. Germline CDR1 reads DFQATT; CDR2 reads SNEGSKA (reference sequence). This chain's CDR3 is CSASLRGRGTGELFF. The CDR3, as DNA: TGCAGTGCTAGCCTCCGGGGGCGCGGCACCGGGGAGCTGTTTTTT.

This clonotype was observed a few times. The gene calls are TRBV20-1 and TRBJ2-7; 7 nucleotides agree with TRBD1. The CDR3 runs to 14 residues. The germline V gene encodes CDR1 DFQATT and CDR2 SNEGSKA (reference sequence). Trimming cost V 5 bases and J 0 bases; bases outside gene matches: 7. The CDR3 protein is CSAEGQPSSYEQYF. The CDR3 DNA is TGCAGTGCTGAGGGACAGCCGAGCTCCTACGAGCAGTACTTC.